Listed here are 21 T cell receptor beta chains from one sample, sequenced in a study of cytomegalovirus exposure and HLA in healthy donors. PCR employed 60 Vbeta and 13 Jbeta primers. Data came from immunoSEQ multiplex PCR; TCRdb stores just in-frame clones and leaves some out. The table shows about 75,000 clones, with roughly 84% occurring only once. Sequenced material: PBMCs. All receptors derive from a man aged 65 to 79 in good health and CMV-seropositive.

The chain links TRBV5-1 to TRBJ2-7; 9 positions agree with TRBD1. Germline V CDR1 and CDR2: SGHRS, YFSETQ. The CDR3 contains 14 residues. V lost 4 bases, J lost 6 bases, and 8 bases stayed unmatched. The CDR3 sequence: CASSRTGDRSEQYF. Written as DNA, the CDR3 is TGCGCCAGCAGCAGGACAGGGGACAGGAGCGAGCAGTACTTC.

The V gene is TRBV9, the J gene TRBJ2-3; 11 positions match TRBD2. The CDR3 consists of 15 residues. Germline assignment: CDR1 SGDLS and CDR2 YYNGEE. The V segment lost 3 bases and the J segment 5 bases; nucleotides outside the gene matches: 5. CDR3 nucleotides: TGTGCCAGCAGCGAGACCCTAGCGGGGGGAGATACGCAGTATTTT. Protein product: CASSETLAGGDTQYF.

Written as DNA, the CDR3 is TGTGCCAGCAGTGGAGTAGTCTCTGGGGCCAACGTCCTGACTTTC. Translation: CASSGVVSGANVLTF. This chain joins TRBV6-1 and TRBJ2-6; D not certain. The germline V gene encodes CDR1 MNHNS and CDR2 SASEGT. The CDR3 consists of 15 residues. The V and J ends lost 4 bases and 0 bases respectively, with 7 bases between them.

The gene calls are TRBV7-2 and TRBJ2-5; maybe TRBD2 (5 bases). The CDR3 sequence is 13 residues long. From germline, CDR1 is SGHTA and CDR2 FQGNSA. V lost 1 base, J lost 4 bases, and 7 bases lay in between. CDR3 amino acids: CASSLGGRETQYF. The CDR3 nucleotides read TGTGCCAGCAGCTTAGGAGGGAGAGAGACCCAGTACTTC.

The gene calls are TRBV6-5 and TRBJ2-5, with TRBD1 matching 7 bases. The germline V gene encodes CDR1 MNHEY and CDR2 SVGAGI. This CDR3 contains 15 residues. J was trimmed by 1 base and V by 5 bases; bases with no gene match: 7. The DNA for the CDR3 is TGTGCCAGCAGTAGGTCCAGACAGGGCCAAGAGACCCAGTACTTC. Amino acid sequence: CASSRSRQGQETQYF.

This clone has only one observation. The chain is built from TRBV5-1 and TRBJ2-1; 11 bases are shared with TRBD2. Trimming at V came to 4 bases and at J to 9 bases, leaving 9 bases not matched to a gene. Germline-derived CDR1 and CDR2 are SGHRS and YFSETQ. This CDR3 has 15 residues. CDR3 in amino acids: CASSGLAGGPVEQFF. In DNA form, the CDR3 reads TGCGCCAGCAGCGGATTAGCGGGGGGGCCGGTTGAGCAGTTCTTC.

V gene TRBV7-8 combines with J gene TRBJ2-2; no clear D. The V end lost 10 bases, the J end lost 1 base, and 13 bases lay between the germline ends. The germline V gene has CDR1 SGHVS and CDR2 FQNEAQ. CDR3 length: 14 residues. The CDR3 protein is CATRGGQNTGELFF. DNA for the CDR3: TGTGCCACCCGAGGTGGTCAGAACACCGGGGAGCTGTTTTTT. The full variable domain, in which reference TRBV7-8 and TRBJ2-2 provide the parts outside the CDR3, is GAGVSQSPRYKVAKRGQDVALRCDPISGHVSLFWYQQALGQGPEFLTYFQNEAQLDKSGLPSDRFFAERPEGSVSTLKIQRTQQEDSAVYLCATRGGQNTGELFFGEGSRLTVL.

The chain recombines TRBV19 with TRBJ2-7; 11 nucleotides line up with TRBD1. The germline CDR1 and CDR2 sequences are LNHDA and SQIVND (reference sequence). After removal of 1 base from V and 6 bases from J, the junction contained 5 bases not matched to a gene. The CDR3 is 15 amino acids. This chain's CDR3 is CASSIVGQGASEQYF. CDR3 nucleotide sequence: TGTGCCAGTAGTATAGTCGGACAGGGGGCCTCCGAGCAGTACTTC.

This chain joins TRBV28 and TRBJ1-1, with D perhaps matching TRBD1 (6 bases). Trimming shortened V by 6 bases and J by 1 base, and 9 bases separated the two germline ends. The V gene's germline CDR1 is MDHEN and CDR2 SYDVKM. The CDR3 is made up of 13 amino acids. CDR3 loop: CASSRGGNTEAFF. The CDR3 DNA sequence: TGTGCCAGCAGCCGAGGGGGGAACACTGAAGCTTTCTTT.

The rearrangement joins TRBV5-6 to TRBJ2-1, with 7 bases matching TRBD2. Germline values: CDR1 SGHDT, CDR2 YYEEEE. The V and J ends lost 3 bases and 4 bases, in that order; junction bases with no gene match: 7. The CDR3 sequence is 15 residues long. CDR3 sequence: CASSSLAGVYNEQFF. The DNA of the CDR3 is TGTGCCAGCAGCTCACTGGCGGGGGTTTACAATGAGCAGTTCTTC.

V and J are TRBV10-1 and TRBJ2-7, with D possibly being TRBD1 (6 bases). The CDR3 is 13 amino acids. The ends were cut back, 6 bases at V and 2 bases at J, with 11 bases in the middle. Looked up from germline, CDR1 is WNHNN and CDR2 is SYGVQD (reference sequence). CDR3 sequence reads: CASRRRGPYEQYF. The CDR3 DNA is TGCGCCAGCAGGCGCAGGGGCCCCTACGAGCAGTACTTC.

The rearrangement uses TRBV18 and TRBJ1-2; D gene unclear. CDR1 is KGHSH, CDR2 LQKENI, per germline. V was trimmed by 3 bases and J by 0 bases, leaving 8 bases between them. The CDR3 loop spans 14 amino acids. DNA for the CDR3: TGTGCCAGCTCACCCCCAACGGCTAACTATGGCTACACCTTC. Its translation: CASSPPTANYGYTF.

The chain links TRBV5-1 to TRBJ1-1; 8 bases align to TRBD1. The CDR3 covers 15 residues. Germline assignment: CDR1 SGHRS and CDR2 YFSETQ. J was trimmed by 0 bases and V by 4 bases; bases with no gene match: 5. The CDR3 region has the DNA TGCGCCAGCAGCCGCCGGACAGGGCTGAACACTGAAGCTTTCTTT. As protein: CASSRRTGLNTEAFF.

V is TRBV29-1 and J is TRBJ2-7, with 12 positions matching TRBD2. J was trimmed by 1 base and V by 5 bases; bases with no gene match: 6. CDR3 length equals 15 residues. In germline, CDR1 is SQVTM, CDR2 ANQGSEA. The CDR3 DNA is TGCAGCGTTTCGTCGGGGACTAGCGGGTCCTACGAGCAGTACTTC. It codes for CSVSSGTSGSYEQYF.

This rearrangement joins TRBV18 to TRBJ2-7; 12 nucleotides match TRBD2. This CDR3 region has 15 residues. The V and J ends lost 3 bases and 2 bases, in that order; junction bases with no gene match: 2. CDR1 is KGHSH and CDR2 is LQKENI in the germline V gene. The CDR3 DNA follows: TGTGCCAGCTCACCTAGGACTAGCGGGGCCTACGAGCAGTACTTC. Translated: CASSPRTSGAYEQYF.

This clone occurred once. This chain connects TRBV11-3 to TRBJ2-1, with 13 nucleotides matching TRBD2. This CDR3 is 16 amino acids long. Germline V gives CDR1 SGHNT, CDR2 YENEEA. V gave up 4 bases and J gave up 2 bases; unmatched junction bases: 2. This chain's CDR3 is CASSSGLAGAYNEQFF. DNA for the CDR3: TGTGCCAGCAGCTCAGGACTAGCGGGGGCCTACAATGAGCAGTTCTTC.

V is TRBV7-2 and J is TRBJ2-5; D might be TRBD2 (6 bases). The germline gives CDR1 SGHTA, CDR2 FQGNSA. This CDR3 has 14 amino acids. Trimming cost V 5 bases and J 3 bases, with 13 bases left between them. The CDR3 sequence is CASSQSRGKETQYF. CDR3 nucleotides: TGTGCCAGCAGCCAGAGCCGGGGGAAAGAGACCCAGTACTTC. Full variable domain (missing parts from reference TRBV7-2 and TRBJ2-5): GAGVSQSPSNKVTEKGKDVELRCDPISGHTALYWYRQSLGQGLEFLIYFQGNSAPDKSGLPSDRFSAERTGGSVSTLTIQRTQQEDSAVYLCASSQSRGKETQYFGPGTRLLVL.

This clone has more than one count but fewer than ten. CDR3 loop: CASSQERNHRVDEQFF. DNA for the CDR3: TGTGCCAGCAGCCAAGAAAGAAACCACAGGGTTGATGAGCAGTTCTTC. The rearrangement links TRBV4-2 to TRBJ2-1; D might be TRBD1 (6 bases). The V gene's germline CDR1 is LGHNA and CDR2 YNFKEQ. This CDR3 region has 16 residues. Trimming stripped 0 bases from V and 8 bases from J, with 17 bases between.

The chain uses TRBV28 and TRBJ2-5, with D possibly matching TRBD1 (6 bases). Judging by the DNA end, TRBJ2-7 fits better; the J call may be wrong. The CDR3 totals 13 residues. Germline assignment: CDR1 MDHEN and CDR2 SYDVKM. CDR3: CASSSGHGDEQYF. CDR3 bases: TGTGCCAGCAGTTCGGGACACGGGGACGAGCAGTACTTC.

This sequence joins TRBV6-5 and TRBJ2-7; 9 bases fit TRBD2. Per germline, CDR1 MNHEY and CDR2 SVGAGI. The CDR3 contains 14 residues. Trimming removed 7 bases from V and 3 bases from J; junction bases left unmatched: 7. The CDR3 DNA reads as TGTGCCAGCACCTCACGGACTAGCGACTACGAGCAGTACTTC. As protein: CASTSRTSDYEQYF.

This chain links TRBV4-3 with TRBJ2-1; tentative D call: TRBD1 (5 bases). This CDR3 spans 13 amino acids. V lost 4 bases, J lost 10 bases, and 14 bases lay in between. CDR1 LGHNA and CDR2 YSLEER come from the germline V gene. The CDR3 reads CASSPNLGREQFF. For the CDR3, the DNA is TGCGCCAGCAGCCCAAATCTGGGGCGGGAGCAGTTCTTC.